Given below is one T cell receptor (beta chain) in context. This record comes from a study of CD8 T cells in Susac syndrome. Trimming took 4 bases from V and 6 from J, leaving 17 bases between them. This CDR3 spans 15 amino acids. CDR1 LNHDA and CDR2 SQIVND come from the germline V gene (reference sequence). An input of roughly 0.5 to 1 ug of RNA was subjected to reverse transcription using random hexamers. MiXCR, run by TCRdb on the immunoSEQ multiplex PCR reads, gives a single entry per CDR3 protein. The data show about 120,000 distinct CDR3 sequences, around 95% seen once. V gene TRBV19 combines with J gene TRBJ2-3; perhaps TRBD2 as D (6 bases). The receptor was isolated from a human donor in good health. Sequencing was carried out using CD4+ T cells from PBMCs. CDR3 bases: TGTGCCAGTAGTACCTTTCGACTAGTCTCGGATACGCAGTATTTT. Translating gives CASSTFRLVSDTQYF.